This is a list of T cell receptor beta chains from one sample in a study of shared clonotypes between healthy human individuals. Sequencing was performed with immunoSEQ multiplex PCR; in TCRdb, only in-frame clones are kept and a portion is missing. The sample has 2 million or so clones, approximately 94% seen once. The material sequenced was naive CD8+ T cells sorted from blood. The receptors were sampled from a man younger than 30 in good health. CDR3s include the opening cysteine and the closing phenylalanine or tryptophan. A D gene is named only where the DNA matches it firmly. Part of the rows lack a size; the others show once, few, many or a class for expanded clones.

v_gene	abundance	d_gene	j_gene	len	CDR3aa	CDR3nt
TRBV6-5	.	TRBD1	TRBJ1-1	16	CASSYLRQGVNTEAFF	TGTGCCAGCAGTTACCTGAGACAGGGCGTGAACACTGAAGCTTTCTTT
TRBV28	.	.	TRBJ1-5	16	CASSLSAGHSNQPQHF	TGTGCCAGCAGTTTATCTGCAGGTCATAGCAATCAGCCCCAGCATTTT
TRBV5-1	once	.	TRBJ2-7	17	CASSLASSGAPHYEQYF	TGCGCCAGCAGCTTGGCCTCGTCCGGGGCTCCCCACTACGAGCAGTACTTC
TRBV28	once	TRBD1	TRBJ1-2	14	CASSLSGGDYGYTF	TGTGCCAGCAGTTTATCAGGGGGCGACTATGGCTACACCTTC
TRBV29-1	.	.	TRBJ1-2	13	CSGTEAANYGYTF	TGCAGCGGGACGGAGGCAGCTAACTATGGCTACACCTTC
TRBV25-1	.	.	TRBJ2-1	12	CASRGVYNEQFF	TGTGCCAGCAGGGGAGTGTACAATGAGCAGTTCTTC
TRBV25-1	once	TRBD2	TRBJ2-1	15	CASSEWISGTGEQFF	TGTGCCAGCAGTGAATGGATTAGCGGGACTGGTGAGCAGTTCTTC
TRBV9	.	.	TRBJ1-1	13	CASSKGGETEAFF	TGTGCCAGCAGCAAAGGAGGGGAGACTGAAGCTTTCTTT
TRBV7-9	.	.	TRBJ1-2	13	CASSLPLQDGYTF	TGTGCCAGCAGCTTACCCCTCCAGGATGGCTACACCTTC
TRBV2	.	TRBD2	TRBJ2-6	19	CASSEVGPSGDSGANVLTF	TGTGCCAGCAGTGAAGTAGGCCCTAGCGGGGACTCTGGGGCCAACGTCCTGACTTTC
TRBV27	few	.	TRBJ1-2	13	CASSLSTRGGYTF	TGTGCCAGCAGTTTATCGACAAGAGGTGGCTACACCTTC
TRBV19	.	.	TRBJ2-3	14	CASSIGPDTDTQYF	TGTGCCAGTAGTATAGGACCGGACACAGATACGCAGTATTTT
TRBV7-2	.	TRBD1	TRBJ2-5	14	CASTPSGGRETQYF	TGTGCCAGCACCCCCTCAGGGGGCCGCGAGACCCAGTACTTC
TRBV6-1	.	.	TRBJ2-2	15	CASSEGVRNTGELFF	TGTGCCAGCAGTGAGGGAGTCAGGAACACCGGGGAGCTGTTTTTT
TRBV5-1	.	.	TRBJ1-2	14	CASSLEGGSYGYTF	TGCGCCAGCAGCTTGGAGGGCGGGAGCTATGGCTACACCTTC
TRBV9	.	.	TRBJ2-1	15	CASSVGGGSGNEQFF	TGTGCCAGCAGCGTAGGGGGCGGGTCTGGCAATGAGCAGTTCTTC
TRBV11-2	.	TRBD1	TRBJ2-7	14	CASSFGTGGDEQYF	TGTGCCAGCAGCTTCGGGACAGGGGGCGACGAGCAGTACTTC
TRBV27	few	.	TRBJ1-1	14	CASSARDLNTEAFF	TGTGCCAGCAGTGCTCGGGACTTGAACACTGAAGCTTTCTTT
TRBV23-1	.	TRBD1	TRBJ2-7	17	CASSQSFTGDSSYEQYF	TGCGCCAGCAGTCAATCCTTCACAGGGGACAGCTCCTACGAGCAGTACTTC
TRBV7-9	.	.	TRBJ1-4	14	CASTATGSNEKLFF	TGTGCCAGCACCGCGACGGGTTCAAATGAAAAACTGTTTTTT
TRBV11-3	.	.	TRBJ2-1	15	CASSSYLSRPGEQFF	TGTGCCAGCAGCTCCTACCTTAGTCGGCCGGGTGAGCAGTTCTTC
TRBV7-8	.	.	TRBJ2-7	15	CASSRLAKSSYEQYF	TGTGCCAGCAGCCGTCTAGCGAAGAGCTCCTACGAGCAGTACTTC
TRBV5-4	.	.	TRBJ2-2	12	CASSFVAGELFF	TGTGCCAGCAGCTTCGTTGCCGGGGAGCTGTTTTTT
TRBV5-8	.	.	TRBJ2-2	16	CASSLDGGTNTGELFF	TGTGCCAGCAGCTTGGATGGGGGCACGAACACCGGGGAGCTGTTTTTT
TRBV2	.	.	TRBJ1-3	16	CASTGRGDPPGNTIYF	TGTGCCAGCACGGGGCGTGGTGATCCTCCTGGAAACACCATATATTTT
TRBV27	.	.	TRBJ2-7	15	CASSFKGLSSYEQYF	TGTGCCAGCAGTTTTAAGGGCCTGAGCTCCTACGAGCAGTACTTC
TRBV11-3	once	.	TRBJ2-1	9	CASTPGQFF	TGTGCCAGCACCCCAGGGCAGTTCTTC
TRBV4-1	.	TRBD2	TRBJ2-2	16	CASSQRSGRNTGELFF	TGCGCCAGCAGCCAGCGTAGCGGGAGAAACACCGGGGAGCTGTTTTTT
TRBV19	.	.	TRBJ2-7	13	CAIAGPPAYEQYF	TGTGCCATTGCGGGGCCCCCCGCCTACGAGCAGTACTTC
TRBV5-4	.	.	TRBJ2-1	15	CASSLPGLGGGEQFF	TGTGCCAGCAGCTTACCCGGACTAGGAGGGGGTGAGCAGTTCTTC
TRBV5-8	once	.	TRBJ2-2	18	CASSLPRVRGKNTGELFF	TGTGCCAGCAGCCTCCCCAGGGTCCGGGGGAAAAATACCGGGGAGCTGTTTTTT
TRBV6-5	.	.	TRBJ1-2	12	CASSFLDYGYTF	TGTGCCAGCAGTTTTCTTGACTATGGCTACACCTTC
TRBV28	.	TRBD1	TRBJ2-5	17	CASSVGTGGANQETQYF	TGTGCCAGCAGTGTCGGGACAGGGGGCGCGAACCAAGAGACCCAGTACTTC
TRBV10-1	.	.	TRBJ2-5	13	CARLTGGVETQYF	TGCGCCAGGCTGACCGGGGGCGTAGAGACCCAGTACTTC
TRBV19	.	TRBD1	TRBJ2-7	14	CASSMGTGNYEQYF	TGTGCCAGTAGTATGGGGACAGGAAACTACGAGCAGTACTTC
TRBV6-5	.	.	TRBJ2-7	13	CASSLGRSYEQYF	TGTGCCAGCAGTTTGGGCAGGTCCTACGAGCAGTACTTC
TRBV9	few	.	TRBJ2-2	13	CASSVGGTGELFF	TGTGCCAGCAGCGTAGGTGGGACCGGGGAGCTGTTTTTT
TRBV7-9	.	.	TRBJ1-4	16	CASSLNAGLTNEKLFF	TGTGCCAGCAGCCTTAATGCTGGACTGACTAATGAAAAACTGTTTTTT
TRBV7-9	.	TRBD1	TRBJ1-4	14	CASKRGTGLEKLFF	TGTGCCAGCAAACGGGGGACAGGGTTGGAAAAACTGTTTTTT
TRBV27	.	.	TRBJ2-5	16	CASSANPDRFQETQYF	TGTGCCAGCAGTGCAAACCCCGACAGGTTTCAAGAGACCCAGTACTTC
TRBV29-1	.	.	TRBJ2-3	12	CSADTKADTQYF	TGCAGCGCGGACACAAAAGCAGATACGCAGTATTTT
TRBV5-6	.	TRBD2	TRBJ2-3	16	CASSLLHAGVTDTQYF	TGTGCCAGCAGCTTACTACATGCGGGAGTCACAGATACGCAGTATTTT
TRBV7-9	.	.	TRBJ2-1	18	CASSYRRGHQSSYNEQFF	TGTGCCAGCAGCTATCGAAGGGGCCATCAGAGCTCCTACAATGAGCAGTTCTTC
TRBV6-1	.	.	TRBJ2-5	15	CASSEWQGWEETQYF	TGTGCCAGCAGTGAATGGCAGGGATGGGAAGAGACCCAGTACTTC
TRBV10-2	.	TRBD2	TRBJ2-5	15	CASLSGTSVLETQYF	TGCGCCAGCCTTTCCGGGACTAGCGTTTTAGAGACCCAGTACTTC
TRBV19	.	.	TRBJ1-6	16	CASSISAGWGNSPLHF	TGTGCCAGTAGTATTTCGGCAGGGTGGGGGAATTCACCCCTCCACTTT
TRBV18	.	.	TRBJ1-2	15	CASSSANEGGDGYTF	TGTGCCAGCTCATCAGCCAACGAGGGTGGAGATGGCTACACCTTC
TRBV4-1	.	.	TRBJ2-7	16	CASSQDPPDGYNEQYF	TGCGCCAGCAGCCAAGATCCCCCGGACGGCTACAACGAGCAGTACTTC
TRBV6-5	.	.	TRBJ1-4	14	CASSYKGGDEKLFF	TGTGCCAGCAGTTACAAAGGGGGAGATGAAAAACTGTTTTTT
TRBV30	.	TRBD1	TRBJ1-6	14	CAWSYGQGNSPLHF	TGTGCCTGGAGTTATGGACAGGGGAATTCACCCCTCCACTTT
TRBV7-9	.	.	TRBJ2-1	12	CASSFADNEQFF	TGTGCCAGCAGCTTCGCCGACAATGAGCAGTTCTTC
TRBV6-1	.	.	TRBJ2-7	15	CASRNGTDPFYEQYF	TGTGCCAGCAGGAACGGGACGGACCCATTCTACGAGCAGTACTTC
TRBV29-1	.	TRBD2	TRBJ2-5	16	CSVVGLAGGWWETQYF	TGCAGCGTTGTTGGGCTAGCGGGAGGATGGTGGGAGACCCAGTACTTC
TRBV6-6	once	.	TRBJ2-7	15	CASSYSKKVVNEQYF	TGTGCCAGCAGTTACTCGAAGAAGGTTGTCAACGAGCAGTACTTC